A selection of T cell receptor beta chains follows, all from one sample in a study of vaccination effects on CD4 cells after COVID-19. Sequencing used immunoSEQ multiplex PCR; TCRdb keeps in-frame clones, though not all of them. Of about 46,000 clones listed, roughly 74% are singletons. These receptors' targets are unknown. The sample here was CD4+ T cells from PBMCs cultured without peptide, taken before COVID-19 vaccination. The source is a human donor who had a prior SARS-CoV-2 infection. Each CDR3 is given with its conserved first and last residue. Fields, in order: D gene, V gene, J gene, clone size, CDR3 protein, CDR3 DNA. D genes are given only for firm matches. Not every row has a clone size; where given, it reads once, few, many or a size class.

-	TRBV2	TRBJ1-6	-	CASSTEGNSPLHF	TGTGCCAGCAGTACAGAGGGGAATTCACCCCTCCACTTT
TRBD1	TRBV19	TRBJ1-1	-	CASRKLAGGNTEAFF	TGTGCCAGTAGAAAACTGGCAGGGGGGAACACTGAAGCTTTCTTT
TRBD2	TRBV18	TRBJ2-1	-	CASSPRTSGGADNEQFF	TGTGCCAGCTCACCACGGACTAGCGGGGGGGCCGACAATGAGCAGTTCTTC
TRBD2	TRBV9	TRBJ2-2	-	CASSPRLARYTGELFF	TGTGCCAGCAGCCCCCGACTAGCGCGGTACACCGGGGAGCTGTTTTTT
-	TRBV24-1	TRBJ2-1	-	CATSAGSSYNEQFF	TGTGCCACCAGTGCGGGCAGCTCCTACAATGAGCAGTTCTTC
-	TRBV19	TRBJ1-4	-	CATERGRNEKLFF	TGTGCCACGGAACGGGGCCGCAATGAAAAACTGTTTTTT
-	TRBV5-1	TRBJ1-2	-	CASSSDGTAYGYTF	TGCGCCAGCAGTTCGGATGGGACTGCCTATGGCTACACCTTC
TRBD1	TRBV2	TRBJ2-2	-	CASSLDRGELFF	TGTGCCAGCAGTTTGGACAGGGGGGAGCTGTTTTTT
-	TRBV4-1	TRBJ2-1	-	CASSQGVPTYNEQFF	TGCGCCAGCAGCCAAGGGGTCCCAACCTACAATGAGCAGTTCTTC
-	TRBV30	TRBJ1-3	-	CAWSVLTGLSGNTIYF	TGTGCCTGGAGTGTGCTCACAGGGCTGTCTGGAAACACCATATATTTT
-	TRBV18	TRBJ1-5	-	CASSLQYSNQPQHF	TGTGCCAGCTCCCTTCAATATAGCAATCAGCCCCAGCATTTT
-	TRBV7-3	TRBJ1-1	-	CASSPHPGSNTEAFF	TGTGCCAGCAGCCCGCACCCGGGGTCGAACACTGAAGCTTTCTTT
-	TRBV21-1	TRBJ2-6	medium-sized	CASSKEGVMRAPVTGANVLTF	TGTGCCAGCAGCAAAGAAGGAGTGATGAGGGCCCCCGTTACCGGGGCCAACGTCCTGACTTTC
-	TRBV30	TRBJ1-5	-	CAWSTGEHGGGQPQHF	TGTGCCTGGAGTACGGGGGAACACGGTGGGGGACAGCCCCAGCATTTT
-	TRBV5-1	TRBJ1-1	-	CASRREGLNTEAFF	TGCGCCAGCAGGAGGGAGGGCTTGAACACTGAAGCTTTCTTT